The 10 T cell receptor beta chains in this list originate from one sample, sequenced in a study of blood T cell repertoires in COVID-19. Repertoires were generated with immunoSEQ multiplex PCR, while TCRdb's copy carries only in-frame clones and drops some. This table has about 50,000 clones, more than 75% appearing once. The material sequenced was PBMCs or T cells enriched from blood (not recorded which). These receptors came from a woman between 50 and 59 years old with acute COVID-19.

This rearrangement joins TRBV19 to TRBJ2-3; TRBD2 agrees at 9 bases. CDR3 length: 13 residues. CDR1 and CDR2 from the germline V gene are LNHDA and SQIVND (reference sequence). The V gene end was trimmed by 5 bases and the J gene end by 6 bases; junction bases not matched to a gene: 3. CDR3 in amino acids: CASSRLAGDTQYF. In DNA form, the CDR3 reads TGTGCCAGTAGTCGGCTAGCGGGGGATACGCAGTATTTT.

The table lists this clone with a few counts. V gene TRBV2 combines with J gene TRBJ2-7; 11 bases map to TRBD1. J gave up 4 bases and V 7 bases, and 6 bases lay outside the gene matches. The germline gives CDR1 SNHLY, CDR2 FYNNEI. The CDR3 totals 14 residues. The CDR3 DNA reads TGTGCCAGCATTATGGGACAGGGGGGATACGAGCAGTACTTC. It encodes CASIMGQGGYEQYF.

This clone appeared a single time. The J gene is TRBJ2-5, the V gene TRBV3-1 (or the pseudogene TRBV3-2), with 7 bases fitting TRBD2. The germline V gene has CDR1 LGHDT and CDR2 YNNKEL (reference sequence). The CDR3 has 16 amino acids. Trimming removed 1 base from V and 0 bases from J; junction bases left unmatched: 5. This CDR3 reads CASSQGLADNQETQYF. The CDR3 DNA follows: TGTGCCAGCAGCCAAGGTCTAGCGGATAACCAAGAGACCCAGTACTTC.

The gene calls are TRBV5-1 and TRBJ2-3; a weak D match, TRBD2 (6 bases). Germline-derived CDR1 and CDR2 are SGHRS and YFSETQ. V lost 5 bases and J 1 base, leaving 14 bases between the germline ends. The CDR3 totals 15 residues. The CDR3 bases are TGCGCCAGCAGTTCCCTGGGGGGAGGCACAGATACGCAGTATTTT. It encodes CASSSLGGGTDTQYF.

In nucleotides, the CDR3 is TGTGCCAGCAGCCACCTCCCCCGACTAGCCGGGTTTGCAGATACGCAGTATTTT. Its protein product is CASSHLPRLAGFADTQYF. The chain uses TRBV3-1 (or the pseudogene TRBV3-2) and TRBJ2-3; 7 nucleotides match TRBD2. This CDR3 is built from 18 residues. The germline V gene encodes CDR1 LGHDT and CDR2 YNNKEL (reference sequence). With V trimmed by 3 bases and J by 4 bases, 16 bases remained unmatched.

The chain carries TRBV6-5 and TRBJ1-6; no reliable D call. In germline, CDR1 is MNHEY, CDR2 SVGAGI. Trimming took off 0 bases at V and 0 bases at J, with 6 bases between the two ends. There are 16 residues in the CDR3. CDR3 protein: CASSYSGSSYNSPLHF. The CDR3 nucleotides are TGTGCCAGCAGTTACTCTGGGAGCTCCTATAATTCACCCCTCCACTTT.

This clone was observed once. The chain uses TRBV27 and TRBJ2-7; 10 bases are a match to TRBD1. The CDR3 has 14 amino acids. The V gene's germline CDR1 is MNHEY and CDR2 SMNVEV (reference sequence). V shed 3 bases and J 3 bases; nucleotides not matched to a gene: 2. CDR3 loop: CASSLGTGVYEQYF. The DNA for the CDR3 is TGTGCCAGCAGTTTGGGGACAGGGGTCTACGAGCAGTACTTC.

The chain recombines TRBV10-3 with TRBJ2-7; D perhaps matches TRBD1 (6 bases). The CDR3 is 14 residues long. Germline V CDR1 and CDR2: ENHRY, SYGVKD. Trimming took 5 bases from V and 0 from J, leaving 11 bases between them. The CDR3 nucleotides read TGTGCCATCAGTTCCCGGGACAACTCCTACGAGCAGTACTTC. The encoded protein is CAISSRDNSYEQYF.

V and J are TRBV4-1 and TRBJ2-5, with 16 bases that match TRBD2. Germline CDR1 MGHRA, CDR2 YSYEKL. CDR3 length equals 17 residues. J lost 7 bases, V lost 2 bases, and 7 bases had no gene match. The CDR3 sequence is CASSQLGTSGGGRTQYF. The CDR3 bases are TGCGCCAGCAGCCAACTGGGGACTAGCGGGGGGGGACGGACCCAGTACTTC.

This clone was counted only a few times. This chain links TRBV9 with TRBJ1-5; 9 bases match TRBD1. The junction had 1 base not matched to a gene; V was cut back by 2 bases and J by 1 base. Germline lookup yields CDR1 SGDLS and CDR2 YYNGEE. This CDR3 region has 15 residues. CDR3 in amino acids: CASSVTGGSNQPQHF. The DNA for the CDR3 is TGTGCCAGCAGCGTCACAGGGGGCAGCAATCAGCCCCAGCATTTT. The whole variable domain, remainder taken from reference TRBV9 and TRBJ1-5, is DSGVTQTPKHLITATGQRVTLRCSPRSGDLSVYWYQQSLDQGLQFLIQYYNGEERAKGNILERFSAQQFPDLHSELNLSSLELGDSALYFCASSVTGGSNQPQHFGDGTRLSIL.